A selection of T cell receptor beta chains follows, all from one sample in a study of radiotherapy plus CTLA-4 blockade in lung cancer. Repertoires were generated with immunoSEQ multiplex PCR, while TCRdb's copy carries only in-frame clones and drops some. Among under 95,000 clones listed, around 81% were seen once. Sequenced material: peripheral blood, taken from a patient treated with radiotherapy plus ipilimumab. Receptor source: a human donor with non-small cell lung cancer whose response to radiotherapy plus ipilimumab could not be evaluated. Some clones in this sample may be carry-over from other donors' samples. CDR3s include the opening cysteine and the closing phenylalanine or tryptophan. A D gene is named only where the DNA matches it firmly. The size entry is marked missing in some rows and otherwise reads once, few, many or a size class.

v_call: TRBV5-4; clone_size: -; j_call: TRBJ1-1; d_call: -; cdr3_aa: CASSLDRNTEAFF; cdr3_nt: TGTGCCAGCAGCTTGGACAGGAACACTGAAGCTTTCTTT
v_call: TRBV7-9; clone_size: -; j_call: TRBJ1-6; d_call: -; cdr3_aa: CASSLVSGSGNSPLHF; cdr3_nt: TGTGCCAGCAGCTTAGTATCGGGGTCGGGGAATTCACCCCTCCACTTT
v_call: TRBV5-1; clone_size: -; j_call: TRBJ2-4; d_call: TRBD1; cdr3_aa: CASSLGGQGADIQYF; cdr3_nt: TGCGCCAGCAGCTTGGGGGGACAGGGGGCTGACATTCAGTACTTC
v_call: TRBV2; clone_size: -; j_call: TRBJ2-7; d_call: TRBD2; cdr3_aa: CASTGGNEQYF; cdr3_nt: TGTGCCAGCACGGGGGGGAACGAGCAGTACTTC
v_call: TRBV15; clone_size: once; j_call: TRBJ2-3; d_call: -; cdr3_aa: CATSRVGAGDTQYF; cdr3_nt: TGTGCCACCAGCAGAGTGGGGGCCGGGGATACGCAGTATTTC
v_call: TRBV2; clone_size: -; j_call: TRBJ1-5; d_call: -; cdr3_aa: CASSDRQSNQPQHF; cdr3_nt: TGTGCCAGCAGTGACCGTCAGAGCAATCAGCCCCAGCATTTT
v_call: TRBV5-6; clone_size: -; j_call: TRBJ1-5; d_call: -; cdr3_aa: CASSLGDQPQHF; cdr3_nt: TGTGCCAGCAGCTTGGGAGATCAGCCCCAGCATTTT
v_call: TRBV4-1; clone_size: medium-sized; j_call: TRBJ1-3; d_call: -; cdr3_aa: CASSQKGVWNTIYF; cdr3_nt: TGCGCCAGCAGCCAAAAAGGGGTTTGGAACACCATATATTTT
v_call: TRBV19; clone_size: -; j_call: TRBJ1-1; d_call: -; cdr3_aa: CASSIFVGGGRMNTEAFF; cdr3_nt: TGTGCCAGTAGTATCTTTGTGGGCGGGGGGCGCATGAACACTGAAGCTTTCTTT
v_call: TRBV7-9; clone_size: -; j_call: TRBJ1-1; d_call: -; cdr3_aa: CASSLHRTVRVEAFF; cdr3_nt: TGTGCCAGCAGCTTACACAGGACAGTTAGGGTCGAAGCTTTCTTT
v_call: TRBV11-1; clone_size: once; j_call: TRBJ2-7; d_call: -; cdr3_aa: CASSLRQSSYEQYF; cdr3_nt: TGTGCCAGCAGCTTACGACAGAGCTCCTACGAGCAGTACTTC
v_call: TRBV20-1; clone_size: -; j_call: TRBJ2-1; d_call: TRBD1; cdr3_aa: CSGRTGSEQFF; cdr3_nt: TGCAGTGGGAGGACAGGGAGTGAGCAGTTCTTC
v_call: TRBV5-1; clone_size: -; j_call: TRBJ1-1; d_call: -; cdr3_aa: CASSRERGEAFF; cdr3_nt: TGCGCCAGCAGCAGAGAAAGGGGTGAAGCTTTCTTT
v_call: TRBV18; clone_size: once; j_call: TRBJ1-1; d_call: -; cdr3_aa: CASSRGAGVNTEAFF; cdr3_nt: TGTGCCAGCTCACGTGGGGCAGGGGTGAACACTGAAGCTTTCTTT
v_call: TRBV5-1; clone_size: -; j_call: TRBJ1-4; d_call: -; cdr3_aa: CASSLSGVNEKLFF; cdr3_nt: TGCGCCAGCAGCTTAAGCGGGGTTAATGAAAAACTGTTTTTT
v_call: TRBV28; clone_size: -; j_call: TRBJ1-2; d_call: TRBD1; cdr3_aa: CASSPWTGGSTF; cdr3_nt: TGTGCCAGCAGTCCCTGGACAGGTGGGTCTACCTTC
v_call: TRBV5-4; clone_size: -; j_call: TRBJ2-3; d_call: TRBD2; cdr3_aa: CASSLATSGGANTQYF; cdr3_nt: TGTGCCAGCAGCTTGGCCACTAGCGGGGGGGCAAATACGCAGTATTTT
v_call: TRBV27; clone_size: once; j_call: TRBJ1-2; d_call: TRBD1; cdr3_aa: CASSPSPGQIYGYTF; cdr3_nt: TGTGCCAGCAGTCCAAGCCCGGGACAGATCTATGGCTACACCTTC
v_call: TRBV4-2; clone_size: -; j_call: TRBJ1-3; d_call: -; cdr3_aa: CASSQAEAAGNTIYF; cdr3_nt: TGTGCCAGCAGCCAAGCCGAGGCGGCTGGAAACACCATATATTTT
v_call: TRBV19; clone_size: -; j_call: TRBJ1-2; d_call: -; cdr3_aa: CASSNGVNYGYTF; cdr3_nt: TGTGCCAGTAGTAACGGGGTTAACTATGGCTACACCTTC
v_call: TRBV4-1; clone_size: -; j_call: TRBJ1-5; d_call: TRBD1; cdr3_aa: CASSQDAGQLYSNQPQHF; cdr3_nt: TGCGCCAGCAGCCAAGATGCGGGACAGCTCTATAGCAATCAGCCCCAGCATTTT
v_call: TRBV28; clone_size: -; j_call: TRBJ2-1; d_call: -; cdr3_aa: CASSSGYKNEQFF; cdr3_nt: TGTGCCAGCAGTTCGGGATATAAAAATGAGCAGTTCTTC
v_call: TRBV9; clone_size: -; j_call: TRBJ2-7; d_call: -; cdr3_aa: CASSVGFVDSFSEQYF; cdr3_nt: TGTGCCAGCAGCGTAGGATTTGTGGACAGCTTCAGCGAGCAGTACTTC
v_call: TRBV7-2; clone_size: -; j_call: TRBJ2-1; d_call: TRBD1; cdr3_aa: CASRLVGTGKPNEQFF; cdr3_nt: TGTGCCAGCAGATTGGTGGGGACAGGGAAACCCAATGAGCAGTTCTTC
v_call: TRBV7-8; clone_size: few; j_call: TRBJ1-2; d_call: -; cdr3_aa: CASSTSGKNYGYTF; cdr3_nt: TGTGCCAGCAGCACATCCGGGAAGAATTATGGCTACACCTTC
v_call: TRBV5-1; clone_size: -; j_call: TRBJ1-1; d_call: -; cdr3_aa: CASSLVGQGEAFF; cdr3_nt: TGCGCCAGCAGCTTGGTAGGCCAGGGTGAAGCTTTCTTT
v_call: TRBV2; clone_size: -; j_call: TRBJ2-3; d_call: TRBD1; cdr3_aa: CASSEGGTGSDTQYF; cdr3_nt: TGTGCCAGCAGTGAAGGCGGGACAGGGTCAGATACGCAGTATTTT
v_call: TRBV30; clone_size: once; j_call: TRBJ1-1; d_call: TRBD1; cdr3_aa: CAWRTGGIGTEAFF; cdr3_nt: TGTGCCTGGAGGACAGGGGGGATAGGCACTGAAGCTTTCTTT
v_call: TRBV7-9; clone_size: -; j_call: TRBJ2-5; d_call: TRBD1; cdr3_aa: CASSPRQGQETQYF; cdr3_nt: TGTGCCAGCAGCCCGCGACAGGGCCAAGAGACCCAGTACTTC
v_call: TRBV6-5; clone_size: -; j_call: TRBJ1-3; d_call: TRBD1; cdr3_aa: CASSFQGDSSGNTIYF; cdr3_nt: TGTGCCAGCAGTTTCCAAGGGGACAGCTCTGGAAACACCATATATTTT
v_call: TRBV18; clone_size: once; j_call: TRBJ1-6; d_call: -; cdr3_aa: CASSPRPGGYNSPLHF; cdr3_nt: TGTGCCAGCTCACCACGTCCGGGGGGCTATAATTCACCCCTCCACTTT
v_call: TRBV4-1; clone_size: -; j_call: TRBJ2-3; d_call: TRBD2; cdr3_aa: CASSQDRGEVTDTQYF; cdr3_nt: TGCGCCAGCAGCCAAGATCGGGGGGAGGTGACAGATACGCAGTATTTT
v_call: TRBV25-1; clone_size: -; j_call: TRBJ1-3; d_call: -; cdr3_aa: CASSVREAGNTIYF; cdr3_nt: TGTGCCAGCAGTGTTAGGGAGGCTGGAAACACCATATATTTT
v_call: TRBV4-2; clone_size: -; j_call: TRBJ2-3; d_call: TRBD2; cdr3_aa: CASSQGTSGSTDTQYF; cdr3_nt: TGTGCCAGCAGCCAAGGTACTAGCGGGAGCACAGATACGCAGTATTTT
v_call: TRBV7-2; clone_size: -; j_call: TRBJ2-7; d_call: -; cdr3_aa: CASRRDIYEQYF; cdr3_nt: TGTGCCAGCAGGCGAGACATCTACGAGCAGTACTTC
v_call: TRBV6-1; clone_size: -; j_call: TRBJ1-2; d_call: TRBD1; cdr3_aa: CASTPPGTAYGYTF; cdr3_nt: TGTGCCAGCACCCCCCCAGGGACAGCATATGGCTACACCTTC
v_call: TRBV2; clone_size: -; j_call: TRBJ2-7; d_call: -; cdr3_aa: CASSVDIASYEQYF; cdr3_nt: TGTGCCAGCAGTGTCGACATTGCCTCCTACGAGCAGTACTTC
v_call: TRBV11-2; clone_size: -; j_call: TRBJ2-7; d_call: -; cdr3_aa: CASSSRTDLYEQYF; cdr3_nt: TGTGCCAGCAGCTCCCGGACAGACTTATACGAGCAGTACTTC
v_call: TRBV6-5; clone_size: -; j_call: TRBJ1-5; d_call: -; cdr3_aa: CASSYPGQMPAQPQHF; cdr3_nt: TGTGCCAGCAGTTACCCCGGACAGATGCCAGCCCAGCCCCAGCATTTT
v_call: TRBV11-3; clone_size: -; j_call: TRBJ2-1; d_call: -; cdr3_aa: CASSLSIYNEQFF; cdr3_nt: TGTGCCAGCAGCTTGTCCATTTACAATGAGCAGTTCTTC